The 26 T cell receptor beta chains below were found in one sample sequenced in a study of technical replicates of blood from several donors. Produced via immunoSEQ multiplex PCR; TCRdb's table is partial and in-frame only. The profile shows about 100,000 clones, about 96% of them singletons. The sequencing input was T cells isolated from PBMCs. These TCRs come from a human donor in good health.

The chain recombines TRBV5-6 with TRBJ2-7; 7 bases match TRBD1. Germline trimming cut 2 bases from V and 3 bases from J; bases unmatched to any gene: 2. The CDR3 contains 13 residues. Germline V gene lookup returns CDR1 SGHDT and CDR2 YYEEEE. CDR3 in DNA: TGTGCCAGCAGCTTTGGGACAGACTACGAGCAGTACTTC. It specifies CASSFGTDYEQYF.

V and J are TRBV7-9 and TRBJ1-5, with D perhaps matching TRBD1 (5 bases). Per the germline V gene, CDR1 is SEHNR and CDR2 is FQNEAQ (reference sequence). Trimming took 8 bases from V and 7 from J, leaving 12 bases between them. This CDR3 spans 12 amino acids. CDR3 sequence: CASSLGRQPQHF. CDR3 coding DNA: TGTGCCAGCTCCCTGGGGCGGCAGCCCCAGCATTTT.

V is TRBV5-1 and J is TRBJ1-1; D is unclear. Trimming stripped 1 base from V and 0 bases from J, with 7 bases between. The CDR3 loop spans 14 amino acids. Per germline, CDR1 SGHRS and CDR2 YFSETQ. The CDR3, as DNA: TGCGCCAGCAGCTTGACGCAGTTGAACACTGAAGCTTTCTTT. This sequence encodes CASSLTQLNTEAFF.

This clone appeared once. V usage is TRBV2 and J usage is TRBJ2-1; the D gene is possibly TRBD2 (5 bases). V dropped 6 bases and J dropped 0 bases, with 6 bases sitting between them. This CDR3 contains 13 residues. The germline V gene encodes CDR1 SNHLY and CDR2 FYNNEI. The CDR3, as DNA: TGTGCCAGCAGCCGGGACTCCTACAATGAGCAGTTCTTC. Protein sequence: CASSRDSYNEQFF.

CDR3 amino acids: CAGSGGPSENEQFF. The CDR3 DNA reads as TGTGCAGGATCGGGGGGGCCCTCGGAGAATGAGCAGTTCTTC. This chain links TRBV2 with TRBJ2-1; TRBD2 matches at 8 bases. Germline loops: CDR1 SNHLY, CDR2 FYNNEI. The CDR3 loop spans 14 amino acids.

This clone was recorded only once. The V gene is TRBV5-1, the J gene TRBJ2-5, with a tentative D call TRBD1 (5 bases). Germline V gene lookup returns CDR1 SGHRS and CDR2 YFSETQ. This CDR3 spans 15 amino acids. V was cut by 3 bases and J by 0 bases, with 12 bases left in between. CDR3 amino acids: CASSSDRPYQETQYF. CDR3 in DNA: TGCGCCAGCAGCTCTGACAGACCCTACCAAGAGACCCAGTACTTC.

V and J are TRBV14 and TRBJ2-2; D possibly corresponds to TRBD2 (6 bases). Trimming pared 1 base from V and 6 bases from J, leaving 15 bases between. The CDR3 totals 16 residues. CDR1 and CDR2 (germline): SGHDN, FVKESK. The CDR3 region has the DNA TGTGCCAGCAGCCAAGTGACTAGGGCTCTTGCCGGGGAGCTGTTTTTT. This sequence encodes CASSQVTRALAGELFF.

The chain recombines TRBV23-1 with TRBJ2-1; 7 bases are a match to TRBD1. TRBV23-1 is assigned to the ORF class and has an uncertain function. The CDR3 is 20 amino acids. The V segment lost 4 bases and the J segment 0 bases; nucleotides outside the gene matches: 18. In nucleotides, the CDR3 is TGCGCCAGCAGTCCTTACTCCCGGGACAGCGCACTTTCCTCCTACAATGAGCAGTTCTTC. It yields the protein CASSPYSRDSALSSYNEQFF.

The chain couples TRBV4-1 to TRBJ2-2; 15 bases fit TRBD2. The V gene's germline CDR1 is MGHRA and CDR2 YSYEKL. J gave up 0 bases and V 3 bases, and 8 bases lay outside the gene matches. The CDR3 is 20 amino acids. The CDR3 protein is CASSHNNGLAGGPNTGELFF. The CDR3 DNA reads TGCGCCAGCAGCCATAATAATGGACTAGCGGGAGGGCCGAACACCGGGGAGCTGTTTTTT.

The genes are TRBV7-2 and TRBJ2-7; 7 nucleotides line up with TRBD2. CDR1 and CDR2 (germline): SGHTA, FQGNSA. This CDR3 has 14 residues. V was clipped by 6 bases and J by 3 bases; unmatched bases: 8. CDR3 loop: CASSSLASFYEQYF. CDR3 sequence (DNA): TGTGCCAGCAGTTCACTAGCGTCCTTCTACGAGCAGTACTTC.

The chain joins TRBV9 to TRBJ2-3, with 8 bases fitting TRBD2. Looked up from germline, CDR1 is SGDLS and CDR2 is YYNGEE. Germline trimming cut 1 base from V and 4 bases from J; bases unmatched to any gene: 5. The CDR3 totals 15 residues. The CDR3: CASSVSGGGADTQYF. CDR3 nucleotides: TGTGCCAGCAGCGTAAGCGGGGGTGGGGCAGATACGCAGTATTTT.

This clone was counted once. The chain links TRBV28 to TRBJ2-7; D might be TRBD2 (5 bases). Trimming took 6 bases from V and 3 from J, leaving 12 bases between them. Per germline, CDR1 MDHEN and CDR2 SYDVKM. The CDR3 extends over 13 amino acids. In nucleotides, the CDR3 is TGTGCCAGCAGCGCGACTACTTACTACGAGCAGTACTTC. Translating gives CASSATTYYEQYF.

About this clone itself: The junction differs from germline at one of its ends, possibly a read error. This chain links TRBV10-3 with TRBJ2-7, with a tentative D call TRBD1 (6 bases). CDR1 ENHRY and CDR2 SYGVKD come from the germline V gene. CDR3 length: 13 residues. The CDR3 DNA is TGTGCCCTCAGGGGCGTCGGTTCCTACGAGCAGTACTTC. Protein sequence: CALRGVGSYEQYF.

The rearrangement uses TRBV15 and TRBJ2-1; a possible D gene is TRBD1 (5 bases). The germline CDR1 and CDR2 sequences are LNHNV and YYDKDF (reference sequence). This CDR3 is 15 amino acids long. V was pared by 3 bases and J by 3 bases, with 12 bases between. The CDR3 region is CATSSDRAHYNEQFF. In DNA, the CDR3 is TGTGCCACCAGCAGCGACAGAGCCCACTACAATGAGCAGTTCTTC.

This clone is a singleton in its sample. The V gene is TRBV19, the J gene TRBJ1-1, with TRBD1 matching over 8 bases. V lost 3 bases to trimming and J lost 1 base; unmatched junction nucleotides: 7. This CDR3 is built from 16 residues. Germline V gene data show CDR1 as LNHDA and CDR2 as SQIVND (reference sequence). The CDR3 loop is CASSMGLDRGNTEAFF. CDR3 nucleotide sequence: TGTGCCAGTAGTATGGGTCTAGACAGGGGGAACACTGAAGCTTTCTTT.

The chain combines TRBV25-1 with TRBJ2-5; D is perhaps TRBD1 (6 bases). The CDR3 length is 15 residues. Germline V gene sequence: CDR1 MGHDK, CDR2 SYGVNS. Trimming took off 5 bases at V and 1 base at J, with 14 bases between the two ends. The chain's CDR3 is CASSSLWTAQETQYF. CDR3 DNA sequence: TGTGCCAGCAGTTCTCTCTGGACAGCCCAAGAGACCCAGTACTTC.

This clone was counted once. The chain is built from TRBV4-1 and TRBJ2-1; the match to TRBD2 covers 9 bases. Losses at the gene ends were 2 bases for V and 4 bases for J; bases not matched to a gene: 3. This CDR3 spans 15 amino acids. Looked up from germline, CDR1 is MGHRA and CDR2 is YSYEKL. CDR3 region: CASSQLAGIYNEQFF. Written as DNA, the CDR3 is TGCGCCAGCAGCCAACTAGCGGGGATTTACAATGAGCAGTTCTTC.

The V gene is TRBV19, the J gene TRBJ1-2; D remains unclear. From germline, CDR1 is LNHDA and CDR2 SQIVND (reference sequence). The CDR3 runs 13 residues. The germline V and J ends were trimmed by 6 bases and 7 bases, with 15 bases remaining between them. The CDR3 bases are TGTGCCAGTAGGGCCGGGCAAGGAGGTGGCTACACCTTC. Encoded protein: CASRAGQGGGYTF.

This sequence joins TRBV19 and TRBJ1-6; no clear D. The germline CDR1 and CDR2 sequences are LNHDA and SQIVND (reference sequence). CDR3 length: 15 amino acids. The germline V and J ends were trimmed by 6 bases and 0 bases, with 9 bases remaining between them. CDR3 amino acids: CASREAISYNSPLHF. CDR3 nucleotide sequence: TGTGCCAGTAGAGAGGCGATCTCCTATAATTCACCCCTCCACTTT.

The chain is built from TRBV19 and TRBJ1-2; 8 positions match TRBD1. Trimming removed 2 bases from V and 7 bases from J; junction bases left unmatched: 9. The germline V gene encodes CDR1 LNHDA and CDR2 SQIVND (reference sequence). This CDR3 is built from 15 residues. This CDR3 is CASSISDRGLGGYTF. CDR3 sequence (DNA): TGTGCCAGTAGTATATCCGACAGGGGATTGGGTGGCTACACCTTC.

This sequence joins TRBV7-9 and TRBJ1-4; unclear D gene. Germline loops: CDR1 SEHNR, CDR2 FQNEAQ (reference sequence). The CDR3 runs to 14 residues. V was clipped by 1 base and J by 3 bases, with 6 bases between them. CDR3 residues: CASSLGQANEKLFF. CDR3 in DNA: TGTGCCAGCAGCTTAGGGCAGGCTAATGAAAAACTGTTTTTT.

The chain recombines TRBV2 with TRBJ2-5, with unresolved D. The ends were cut back, 4 bases at V and 5 bases at J, with 23 bases in the middle. This CDR3 has 17 residues. Germline V CDR1 and CDR2: SNHLY, FYNNEI. The CDR3 nucleotides read TGTGCCAGCAGTGCCCCGGTGGGTCCGTCAGGCGTCGAGACCCAGTACTTC. This encodes CASSAPVGPSGVETQYF. Supplemented by reference TRBV2 and TRBJ2-5, the full variable domain reads EPEVTQTPSHQVTQMGQEVILRCVPISNHLYFYWYRQILGQKVEFLVSFYNNEISEKSEIFDDQFSVERPDGSNFTLKIRSTKLEDSAMYFCASSAPVGPSGVETQYFGPGTRLLVL.

This sequence joins TRBV30 and TRBJ1-3, with D unclear. The length of the CDR3 is 14 residues. V dropped 3 bases and J dropped 0 bases, with 9 bases sitting between them. The germline V gene encodes CDR1 GTSNPN and CDR2 SVGIG (reference sequence). The DNA for the CDR3 is TGTGCCTGGAGCTCGGGGAACTCTGGAAACACCATATATTTT. Encoded protein: CAWSSGNSGNTIYF.

V gene TRBV4-1 combines with J gene TRBJ2-7; the match to TRBD1 covers 8 bases. V dropped 1 base and J dropped 2; count of bases not matched to a gene: 7. Per the germline V gene, CDR1 is MGHRA and CDR2 is YSYEKL. This CDR3 is 16 amino acids long. The CDR3 DNA is TGCGCCAGCAGCCAAGCTATCGGGACAGGCCCCTACGAGCAGTACTTC. Translation: CASSQAIGTGPYEQYF.

This sequence joins TRBV5-1 and TRBJ2-3; tentative D call: TRBD1 (6 bases). CDR3 size: 15 residues. V was trimmed by 2 bases and J by 3 bases, leaving 13 bases between them. Germline V CDR1 and CDR2: SGHRS, YFSETQ. The CDR3 region is CASSFSGVGTDTQYF. In nucleotides, the CDR3 is TGCGCCAGCAGCTTCTCAGGGGTCGGGACAGATACGCAGTATTTT.

The gene calls are TRBV6-6 and TRBJ2-3; no firm D call. The germline V and J ends were trimmed by 3 bases and 2 bases, with 15 bases remaining between them. From germline, CDR1 is MNHNY and CDR2 SVGAGI (reference sequence). The CDR3 has 16 amino acids. The CDR3 DNA follows: TGTGCCAGCAGTTATGGGCCTTCCCGCTCCACAGATACGCAGTATTTT. Translation: CASSYGPSRSTDTQYF.